This T cell receptor (beta chain) derives from a study of CD8+CD57+ T cells in acquired aplastic anemia. Overall study: On average, sorted CD4+ and CD8+ cells gave 2.5 to 4 ug of DNA. Healthy donor sequencing depth: 9 million to 10.8 million CD4+, fewer than 12 million CD8+ reads.

Germline-derived CDR1 and CDR2 are SGHTA and FQGNSA. This CDR3 contains 13 residues. V was clipped by 1 base and J by 9 bases, with 10 bases between them. In its sample, this clonotype was seen many times. The antigen is undetermined. Study observations and caveats: Patients and controls shared under 35 CD8+ CDR3 sequences, highly expressed in patients.

Genomic DNA acted as the template from which TCR beta VDJ combination and CDR3 sequence profiling were carried out. TCRdb fed the reads into MiXCR, producing one record per CDR3 protein. The sample records some 240,000 distinct CDR3 sequences, 34% being singletons. The chain combines TRBV7-2 with TRBJ1-3; D gene uncertain. Sample: sorted CD4+, CD8+, or CD8+CD57+ T cells (not recorded which) from PBMCs. The sequence derives from a human donor in good health, serving as a control. CDR3: CASSLGPEGTIYF. The CDR3 DNA follows: TGTGCCAGCAGCTTAGGGCCAGAGGGCACCATATATTTT. Full variable domain (remainder filled in from reference TRBV7-2 and TRBJ1-3): GAGVSQSPSNKVTEKGKDVELRCDPISGHTALYWYRQSLGQGLEFLIYFQGNSAPDKSGLPSDRFSAERTGGSVSTLTIQRTQQEDSAVYLCASSLGPEGTIYFGEGSWLTVV.